Detailed here is one T cell receptor beta chain. Its antigen remains unidentified. Coverage ceases 3 residues before the CDR3 finishes, and the germline J gene fills in the end. The CDR3 is 13 residues long. In germline, CDR1 is SGHVS, CDR2 FQNEAQ. V lost 5 bases and J lost 4, with 11 bases in between. The sample is drawn from a study of T cell clonality in common variable immunodeficiency. Findings and limits, study-wide: Common variable immunodeficiency TCR beta sequences reportedly had fewer deletions and N-nucleotide insertions. CVID subjects had higher TCRbeta clonality than healthy controls, most marked in about a third.

This table comes from immunoSEQ multiplex PCR, and its TCRdb copy is limited to in-frame clones, with some not included. This sample comprises 42,000 or so clones, none seen once only. The receptor was derived from a person aged 18 to 70 in good health. The chain recombines TRBV7-8 with TRBJ1-2, with D unresolved. What was sequenced was peripheral blood mononuclear cells. This CDR3 is CASSLANGYGYTF. Incomplete CDR3 DNA: TGTGCCAGCAGCCTCGCGAATGGCTATGGC.